This T cell receptor (beta chain) is drawn from a study of blood T cell repertoires in COVID-19. Study-wide background: Some COVID-19 samples were acute and others convalescent; all came from the United States, Italy and Spain. T cells, B-cell-depleted T cells, or PBMCs provided the cDNA or gDNA that served as material.

Per the original data handling: Amplified reference gene primers provided the basis for estimating nucleated cell counts. Profiling relied on immunoSEQ multiplex PCR, and the TCRdb table lists in-frame clones only, not all of them. Clonal size and the V and J genes are those of that table, whereas D and trimming came from the DNA. Here the sample spans 200,000 to 250,000 clones, around 86% being singletons. Enrolled during active infection, Seattle patients were then followed longitudinally. The CDR3 length is 16 residues. V trimming: 3 bases; J trimming: 8 bases; junction bases outside the gene matches: 9. CDR1 and CDR2 from the germline V gene are KGHDR and SFDVKD.

The clonotype originates from a woman in her 70s with COVID-19, enrolled during active disease. This rearrangement joins TRBV24-1 to TRBJ1-2; TRBD1 aligns across 12 bases. Input material: peripheral blood. The CDR3 sequence: CATSDPGTGGAGGYTF. For the CDR3, the DNA is TGTGCCACCAGTGATCCCGGGACAGGGGGCGCGGGGGGCTACACCTTC.